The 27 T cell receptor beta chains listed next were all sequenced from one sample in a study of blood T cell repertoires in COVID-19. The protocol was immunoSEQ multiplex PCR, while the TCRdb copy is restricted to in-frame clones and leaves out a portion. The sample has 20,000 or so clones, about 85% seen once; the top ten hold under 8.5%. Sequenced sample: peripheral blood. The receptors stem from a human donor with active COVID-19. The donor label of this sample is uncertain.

The CDR3 DNA sequence: TGTGCCAGCAGCCATTTGACTAGCGACAATGAGCAGTTCTTC. It translates to CASSHLTSDNEQFF. The chain employs TRBV11-3 and TRBJ2-1; 8 bases match TRBD2. Losses at the gene ends were 5 bases for V and 5 bases for J; bases not matched to a gene: 5. This CDR3 is 14 amino acids long. CDR1 is SGHNT and CDR2 is YENEEA in the germline V gene.

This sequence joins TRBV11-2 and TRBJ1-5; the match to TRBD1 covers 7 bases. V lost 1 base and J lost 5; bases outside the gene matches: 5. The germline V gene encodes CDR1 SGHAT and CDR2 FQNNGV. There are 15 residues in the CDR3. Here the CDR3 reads CASSLGDSPYQPQHF. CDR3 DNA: TGTGCCAGCAGCTTAGGGGACAGTCCATATCAGCCCCAGCATTTT. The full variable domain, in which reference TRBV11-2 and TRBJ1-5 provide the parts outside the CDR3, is EAGVAQSPRYKIIEKRQSVAFWCNPISGHATLYWYQQILGQGPKLLIQFQNNGVVDDSQLPKDRFSAERLKGVDSTLKIQPAKLEDSAVYLCASSLGDSPYQPQHFGDGTRLSIL.

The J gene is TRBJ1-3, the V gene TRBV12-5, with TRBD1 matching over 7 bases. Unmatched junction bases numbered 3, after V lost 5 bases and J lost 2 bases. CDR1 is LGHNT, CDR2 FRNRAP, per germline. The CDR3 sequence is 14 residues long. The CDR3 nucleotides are TGTGCTAGTGGTCCAGGGGGTCCTGGAAACACCATATATTTT. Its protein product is CASGPGGPGNTIYF. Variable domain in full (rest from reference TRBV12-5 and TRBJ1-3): DARVTQTPRHKVTEMGQEVTMRCQPILGHNTVFWYRQTMMQGLELLAYFRNRAPLDDSGMPKDRFSAEMPDATLATLKIQPSEPRDSAVYFCASGPGGPGNTIYFGEGSWLTVV.

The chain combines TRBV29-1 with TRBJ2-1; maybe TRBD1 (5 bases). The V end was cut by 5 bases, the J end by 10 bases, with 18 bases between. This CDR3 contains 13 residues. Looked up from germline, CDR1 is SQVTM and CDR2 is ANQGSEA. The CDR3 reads CSVRQGSSGEQFF. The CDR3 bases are TGCAGCGTTCGGCAGGGAAGTTCTGGGGAGCAGTTCTTC.

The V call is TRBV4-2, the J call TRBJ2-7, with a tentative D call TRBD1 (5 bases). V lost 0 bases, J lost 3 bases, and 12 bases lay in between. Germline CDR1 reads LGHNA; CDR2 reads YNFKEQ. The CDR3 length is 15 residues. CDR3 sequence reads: CASSQEVDSNYEQYF. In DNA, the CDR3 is TGTGCCAGCAGCCAAGAGGTAGACAGCAACTACGAGCAGTACTTC.

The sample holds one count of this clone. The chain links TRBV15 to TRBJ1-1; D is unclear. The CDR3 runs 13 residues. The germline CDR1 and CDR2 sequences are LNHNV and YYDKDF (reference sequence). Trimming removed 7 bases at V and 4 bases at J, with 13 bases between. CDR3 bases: TGTGCCACCAAAGTAGATCGCTTCACTGAAGCTTTCTTT. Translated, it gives CATKVDRFTEAFF.

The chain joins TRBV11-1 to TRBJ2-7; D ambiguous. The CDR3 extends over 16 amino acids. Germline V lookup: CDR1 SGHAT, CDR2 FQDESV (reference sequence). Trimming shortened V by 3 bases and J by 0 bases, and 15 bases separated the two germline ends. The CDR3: CASSFQPRPSSYEQYF. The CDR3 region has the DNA TGTGCCAGCAGCTTCCAACCACGACCTAGCTCCTACGAGCAGTACTTC.

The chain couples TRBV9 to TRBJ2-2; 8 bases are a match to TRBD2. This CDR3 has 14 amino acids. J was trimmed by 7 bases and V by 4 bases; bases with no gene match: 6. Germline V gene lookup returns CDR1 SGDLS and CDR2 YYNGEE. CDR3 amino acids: CASSPGLAGGELFF. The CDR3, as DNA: TGTGCCAGCAGCCCAGGGCTAGCGGGCGGGGAGCTGTTTTTT.

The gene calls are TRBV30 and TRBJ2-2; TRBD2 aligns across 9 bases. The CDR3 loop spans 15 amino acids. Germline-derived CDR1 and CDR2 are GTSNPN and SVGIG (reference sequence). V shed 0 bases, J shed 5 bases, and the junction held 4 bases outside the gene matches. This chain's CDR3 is CAWSVRGRATGELFF. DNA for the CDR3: TGTGCCTGGAGTGTACGCGGGAGGGCTACCGGGGAGCTGTTTTTT.

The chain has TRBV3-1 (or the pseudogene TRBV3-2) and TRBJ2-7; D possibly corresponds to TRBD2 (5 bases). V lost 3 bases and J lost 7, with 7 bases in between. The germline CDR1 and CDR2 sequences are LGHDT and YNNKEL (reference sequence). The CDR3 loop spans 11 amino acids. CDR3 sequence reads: CASSHGGEQYF. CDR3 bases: TGTGCCAGCAGCCACGGCGGGGAGCAGTACTTC.

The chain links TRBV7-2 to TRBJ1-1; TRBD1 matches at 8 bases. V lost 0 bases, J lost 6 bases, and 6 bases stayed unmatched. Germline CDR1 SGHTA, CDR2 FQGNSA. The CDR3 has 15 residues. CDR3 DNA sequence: TGTGCCAGCAGCTTAGCCAGGGGGCGAGAGGCTGAAGCTTTCTTT. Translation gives CASSLARGREAEAFF.

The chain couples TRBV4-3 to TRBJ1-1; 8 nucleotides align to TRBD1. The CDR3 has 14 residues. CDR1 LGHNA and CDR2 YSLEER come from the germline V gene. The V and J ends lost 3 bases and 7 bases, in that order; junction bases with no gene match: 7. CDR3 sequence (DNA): TGCGCCAGCAGCCAGGCGACAGGGGACCTTGAAGCTTTCTTT. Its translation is CASSQATGDLEAFF.

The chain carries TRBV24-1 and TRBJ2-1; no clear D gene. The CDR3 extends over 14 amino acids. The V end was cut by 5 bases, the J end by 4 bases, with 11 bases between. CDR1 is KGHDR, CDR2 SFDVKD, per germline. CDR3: CATSGLTGYNEQFF. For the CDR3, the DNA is TGTGCCACCAGTGGGTTGACTGGTTACAATGAGCAGTTCTTC.

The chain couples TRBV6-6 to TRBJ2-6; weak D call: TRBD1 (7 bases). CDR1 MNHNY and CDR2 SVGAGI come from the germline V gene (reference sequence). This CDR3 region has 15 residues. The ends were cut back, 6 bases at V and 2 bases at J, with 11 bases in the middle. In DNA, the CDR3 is TGTGCCAGCAGCCAGGGGGGCCCTGGGGCCAACGTCCTGACTTTC. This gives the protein CASSQGGPGANVLTF.

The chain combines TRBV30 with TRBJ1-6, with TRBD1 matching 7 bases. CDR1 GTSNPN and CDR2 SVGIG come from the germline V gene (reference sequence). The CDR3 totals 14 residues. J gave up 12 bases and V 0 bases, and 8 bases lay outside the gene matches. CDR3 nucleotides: TGTGCCTGGAGTGTAGGACAGGCCGGGGGACCCCTCCACTTT. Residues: CAWSVGQAGGPLHF.

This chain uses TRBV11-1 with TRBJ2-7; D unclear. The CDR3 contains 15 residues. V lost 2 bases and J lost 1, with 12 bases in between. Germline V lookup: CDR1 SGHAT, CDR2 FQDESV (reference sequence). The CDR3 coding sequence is TGTGCCAGCAGCTTAAGAGGTTACGGATCCTACGAGCAGTACTTC. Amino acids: CASSLRGYGSYEQYF.

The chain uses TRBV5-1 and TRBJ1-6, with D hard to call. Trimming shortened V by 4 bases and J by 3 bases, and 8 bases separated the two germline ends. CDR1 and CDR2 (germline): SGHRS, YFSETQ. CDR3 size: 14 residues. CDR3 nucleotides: TGCGCCAGCAGCCGGGAGGGCTATAATTCACCCCTCCACTTT. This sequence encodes CASSREGYNSPLHF.

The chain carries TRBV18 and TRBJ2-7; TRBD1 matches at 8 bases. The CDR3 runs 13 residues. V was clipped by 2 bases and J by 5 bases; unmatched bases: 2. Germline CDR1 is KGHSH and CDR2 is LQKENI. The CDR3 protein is CASSPGTGHEQYF. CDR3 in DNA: TGTGCCAGCTCACCAGGGACAGGCCACGAGCAGTACTTC.

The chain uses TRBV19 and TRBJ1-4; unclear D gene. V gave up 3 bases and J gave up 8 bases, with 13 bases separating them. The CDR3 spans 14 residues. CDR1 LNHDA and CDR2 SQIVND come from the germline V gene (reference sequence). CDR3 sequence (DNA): TGTGCCAGTAGTATCGCAGTAACCCAAGAAAAACTGTTTTTT. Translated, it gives CASSIAVTQEKLFF.

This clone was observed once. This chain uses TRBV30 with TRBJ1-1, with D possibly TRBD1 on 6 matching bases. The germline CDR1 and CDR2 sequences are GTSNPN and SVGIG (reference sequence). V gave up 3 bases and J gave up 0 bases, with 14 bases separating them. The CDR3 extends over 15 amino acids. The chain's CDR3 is CAWRGQGRMNTEAFF. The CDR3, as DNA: TGTGCCTGGAGGGGCCAGGGGCGGATGAACACTGAAGCTTTCTTT.

CDR3 sequence reads: CASSQGLAGGADTQYF. Here the CDR3 DNA reads TGTGCCAGCAGCCAAGGACTAGCGGGAGGAGCAGATACGCAGTATTTT. This chain connects TRBV4-2 to TRBJ2-3; 13 positions agree with TRBD2. CDR3 length: 16 amino acids. Germline values: CDR1 LGHNA, CDR2 YNFKEQ. The V and J ends lost 1 base and 4 bases, in that order; junction bases with no gene match: 2.

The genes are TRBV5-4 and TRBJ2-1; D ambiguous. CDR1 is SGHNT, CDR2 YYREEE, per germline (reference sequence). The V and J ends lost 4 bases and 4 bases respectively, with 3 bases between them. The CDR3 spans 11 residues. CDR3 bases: TGTGCCAGCAGCCTTTACAATGAGCAGTTCTTC. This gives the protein CASSLYNEQFF.

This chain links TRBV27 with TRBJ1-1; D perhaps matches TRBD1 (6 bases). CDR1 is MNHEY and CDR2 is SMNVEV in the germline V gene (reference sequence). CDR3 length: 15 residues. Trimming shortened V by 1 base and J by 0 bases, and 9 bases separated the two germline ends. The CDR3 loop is CASSLWGTLNTEAFF. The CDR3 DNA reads TGTGCCAGCAGTTTATGGGGGACATTGAACACTGAAGCTTTCTTT.

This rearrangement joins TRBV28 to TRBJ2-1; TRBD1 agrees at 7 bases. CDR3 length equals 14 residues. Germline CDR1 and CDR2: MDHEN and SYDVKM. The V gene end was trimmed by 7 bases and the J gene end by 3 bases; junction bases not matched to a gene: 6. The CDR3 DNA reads TGTGCCAGCAAAGGGGACAGAGACTACAATGAGCAGTTCTTC. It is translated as CASKGDRDYNEQFF.

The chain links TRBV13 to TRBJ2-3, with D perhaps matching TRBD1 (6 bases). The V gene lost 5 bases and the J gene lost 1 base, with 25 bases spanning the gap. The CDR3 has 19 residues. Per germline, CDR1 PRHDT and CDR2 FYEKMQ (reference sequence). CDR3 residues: CASSESLVYLAGGTDTQYF. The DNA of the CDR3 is TGTGCCAGCAGCGAGAGCTTAGTGTACCTGGCAGGGGGCACAGATACGCAGTATTTT.

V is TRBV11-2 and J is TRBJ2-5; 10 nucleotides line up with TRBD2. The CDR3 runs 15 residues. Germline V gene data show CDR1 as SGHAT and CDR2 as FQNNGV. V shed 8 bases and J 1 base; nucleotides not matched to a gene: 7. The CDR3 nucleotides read TGTGCCAGCGCAAATCCTAGCGGGGGCCAAGAGACCCAGTACTTC. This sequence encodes CASANPSGGQETQYF.

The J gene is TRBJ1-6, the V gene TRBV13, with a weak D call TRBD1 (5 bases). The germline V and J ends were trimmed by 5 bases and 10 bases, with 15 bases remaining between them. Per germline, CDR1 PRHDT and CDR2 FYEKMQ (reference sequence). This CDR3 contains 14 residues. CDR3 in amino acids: CASSPRGLTSPLHF. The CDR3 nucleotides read TGTGCCAGCAGCCCAAGGGGACTCACCTCACCCCTCCACTTT. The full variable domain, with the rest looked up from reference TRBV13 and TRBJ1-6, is AAGVIQSPRHLIKEKRETATLKCYPIPRHDTVYWYQQGPGQDPQFLISFYEKMQSDKGSIPDRFSAQQFSDYHSELNMSSLELGDSALYFCASSPRGLTSPLHFGNGTRLTVT.